This T cell receptor beta chain was recovered during a study of T-cell memory formation after mild COVID-19. Findings and limits, study-wide: Pre-infection memory contained some responding clones, which suggested that cross-reactive memory had joined. CD4+ contracting clones were found mainly in CM and EM, and CD8+ ones in EMRA. What remained unconfirmed was the SARS-CoV-2 specificity of second-wave clones peaking on day 37.

Barcoded TCR alpha and TCR beta cDNA libraries with UMIs came from 5'RACE using constant-segment primers. Each CDR3 protein is one row after TCRdb ran MiXCR on the 5' RACE reads. This sample has approximately 200,000 distinct CDR3 sequences, with approximately 16% found just once. Of note for this clonotype: Antigen unknown.

This TCR came from an adult woman who had mild COVID-19 (a few samples of this study predate the infection). Cell type and time point are not known. The sequencing input was PBMCs or a T cell subset sorted from them (not recorded which).

The CDR3 region is CATRTSGADTQYF. The CDR3 nucleotides read TGTGCCACCAGGACTAGCGGGGCAGATACGCAGTATTTT. The chain carries TRBV6-2 or TRBV6-3 and TRBJ2-3; 12 bases line up with TRBD2. J gave up 4 bases and V 10 bases, and 3 bases lay outside the gene matches. Per the germline V gene, CDR1 is MNHEY and CDR2 is SVGEGT. The CDR3 length is 13 residues.